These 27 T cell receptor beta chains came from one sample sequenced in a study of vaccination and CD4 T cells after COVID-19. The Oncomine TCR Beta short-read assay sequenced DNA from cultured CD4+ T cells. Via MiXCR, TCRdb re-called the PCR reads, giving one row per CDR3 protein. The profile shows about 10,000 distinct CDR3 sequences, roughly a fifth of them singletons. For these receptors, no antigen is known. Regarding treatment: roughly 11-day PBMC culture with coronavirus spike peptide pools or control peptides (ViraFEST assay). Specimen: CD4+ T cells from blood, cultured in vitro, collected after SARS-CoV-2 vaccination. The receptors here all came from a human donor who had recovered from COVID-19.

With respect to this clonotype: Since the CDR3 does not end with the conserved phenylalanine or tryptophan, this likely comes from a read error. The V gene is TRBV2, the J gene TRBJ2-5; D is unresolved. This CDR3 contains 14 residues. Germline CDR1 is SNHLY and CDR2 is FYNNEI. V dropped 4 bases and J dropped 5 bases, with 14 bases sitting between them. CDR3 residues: CASSVRLFGETQYL. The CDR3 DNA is TGTGCCAGCAGTGTGCGGCTCTTCGGGGAGACCCAGTACCTC.

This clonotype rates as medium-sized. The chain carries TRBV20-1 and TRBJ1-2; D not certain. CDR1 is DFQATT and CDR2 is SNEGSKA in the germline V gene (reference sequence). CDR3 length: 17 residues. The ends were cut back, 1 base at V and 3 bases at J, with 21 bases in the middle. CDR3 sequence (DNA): TGCAGTGCTAGAGTAACGTCAGGTGATTACGTCCACTATGGCTACACCTTC. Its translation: CSARVTSGDYVHYGYTF.

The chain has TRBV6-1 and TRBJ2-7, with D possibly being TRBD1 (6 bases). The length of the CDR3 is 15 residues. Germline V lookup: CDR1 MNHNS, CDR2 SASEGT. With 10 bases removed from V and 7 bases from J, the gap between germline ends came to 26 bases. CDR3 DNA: TGTGCCATCCTAACCGAGGGGGATTGGTCCGGGGAGCAGTACTTC. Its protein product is CAILTEGDWSGEQYF.

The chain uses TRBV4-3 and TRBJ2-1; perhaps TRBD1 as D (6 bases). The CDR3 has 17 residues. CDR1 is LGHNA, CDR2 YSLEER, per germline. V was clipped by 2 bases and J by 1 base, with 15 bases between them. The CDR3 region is CASSQRDTSHSYNEQFF. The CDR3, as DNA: TGCGCCAGCAGCCAAAGGGACACATCGCATTCCTACAATGAGCAGTTCTTC.

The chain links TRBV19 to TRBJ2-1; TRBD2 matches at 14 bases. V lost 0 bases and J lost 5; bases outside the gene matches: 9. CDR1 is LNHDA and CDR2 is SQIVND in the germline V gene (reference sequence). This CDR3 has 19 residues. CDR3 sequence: CASSIDRFRLAGGDNEQFF. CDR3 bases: TGTGCCAGTAGTATAGATAGGTTTAGACTAGCGGGAGGGGACAATGAGCAGTTCTTC.

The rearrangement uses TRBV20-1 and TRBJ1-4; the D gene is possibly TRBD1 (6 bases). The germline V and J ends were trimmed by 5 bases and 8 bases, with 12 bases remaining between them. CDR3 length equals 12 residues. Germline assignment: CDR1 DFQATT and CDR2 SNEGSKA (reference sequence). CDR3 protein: CSAWEQGEKLFF. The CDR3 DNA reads TGCAGTGCTTGGGAACAGGGCGAAAAACTGTTTTTT.

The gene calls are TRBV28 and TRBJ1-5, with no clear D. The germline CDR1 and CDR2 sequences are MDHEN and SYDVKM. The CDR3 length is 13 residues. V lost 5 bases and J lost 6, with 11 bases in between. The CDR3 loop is CASSDTRVQPQHF. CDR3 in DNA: TGTGCCAGCAGTGACACCCGGGTTCAGCCCCAGCATTTT. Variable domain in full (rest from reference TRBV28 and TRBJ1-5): DVKVTQSSRYLVKRTGEKVFLECVQDMDHENMFWYRQDPGLGLRLIYFSYDVKMKEKGDIPEGYSVSREKKERFSLILESASTNQTSMYLCASSDTRVQPQHFGDGTRLSIL.

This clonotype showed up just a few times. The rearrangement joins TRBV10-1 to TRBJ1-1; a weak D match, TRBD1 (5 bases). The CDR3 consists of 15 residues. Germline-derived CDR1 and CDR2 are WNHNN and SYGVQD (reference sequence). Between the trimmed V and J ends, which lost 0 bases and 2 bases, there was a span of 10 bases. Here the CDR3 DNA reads TGCGCCAGCAGTGAGTCCTGGCAGGGCAACACTGAAGCTTTCTTT. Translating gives CASSESWQGNTEAFF.

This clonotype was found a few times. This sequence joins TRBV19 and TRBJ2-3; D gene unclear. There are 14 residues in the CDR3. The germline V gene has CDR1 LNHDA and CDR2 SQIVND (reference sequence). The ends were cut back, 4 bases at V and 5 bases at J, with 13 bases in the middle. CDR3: CASSRAGSEDTQYF. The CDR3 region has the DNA TGTGCCAGTAGTAGGGCAGGTTCGGAAGATACGCAGTATTTT.

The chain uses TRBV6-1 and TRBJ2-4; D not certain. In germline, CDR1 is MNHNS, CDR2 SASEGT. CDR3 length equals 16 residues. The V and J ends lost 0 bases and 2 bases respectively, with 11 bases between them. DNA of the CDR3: TGTGCCAGCAGTGAAGCGTATTCAGGCACCAAAAACATTCAGTACTTC. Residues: CASSEAYSGTKNIQYF.

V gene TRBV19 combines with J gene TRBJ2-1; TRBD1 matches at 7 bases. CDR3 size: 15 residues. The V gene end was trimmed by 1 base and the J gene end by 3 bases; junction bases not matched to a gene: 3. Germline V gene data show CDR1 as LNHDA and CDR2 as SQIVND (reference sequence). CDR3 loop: CASSIGQGGYNEQFF. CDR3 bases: TGTGCCAGTAGTATAGGACAGGGCGGCTACAATGAGCAGTTCTTC. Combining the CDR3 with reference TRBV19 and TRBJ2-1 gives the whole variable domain DGGITQSPKYLFRKEGQNVTLSCEQNLNHDAMYWYRQDPGQGLRLIYYSQIVNDFQKGDIAEGYSVSREKKESFPLTVTSAQKNPTAFYLCASSIGQGGYNEQFFGPGTRLTVL.

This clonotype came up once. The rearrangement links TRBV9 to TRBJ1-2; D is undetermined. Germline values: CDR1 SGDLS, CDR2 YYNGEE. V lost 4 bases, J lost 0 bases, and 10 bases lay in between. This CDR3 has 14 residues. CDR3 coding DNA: TGTGCCAGCAGCAGTGAGTCAGCTAACTATGGCTACACCTTC. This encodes CASSSESANYGYTF.

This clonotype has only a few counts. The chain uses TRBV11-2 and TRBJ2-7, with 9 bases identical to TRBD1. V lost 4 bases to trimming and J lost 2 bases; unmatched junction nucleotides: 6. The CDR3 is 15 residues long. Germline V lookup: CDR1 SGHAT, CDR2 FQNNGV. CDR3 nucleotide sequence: TGTGCCAGCAGCTCCCACGACAGGGGGGCCTACGAGCAGTACTTC. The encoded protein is CASSSHDRGAYEQYF.

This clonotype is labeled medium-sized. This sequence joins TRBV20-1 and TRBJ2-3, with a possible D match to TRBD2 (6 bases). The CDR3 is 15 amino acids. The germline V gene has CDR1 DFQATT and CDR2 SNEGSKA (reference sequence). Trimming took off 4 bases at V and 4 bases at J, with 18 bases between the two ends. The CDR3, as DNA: TGCAGTGCTACTCACGAGTCGGGAGTATCAGATACGCAGTATTTT. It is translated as CSATHESGVSDTQYF.

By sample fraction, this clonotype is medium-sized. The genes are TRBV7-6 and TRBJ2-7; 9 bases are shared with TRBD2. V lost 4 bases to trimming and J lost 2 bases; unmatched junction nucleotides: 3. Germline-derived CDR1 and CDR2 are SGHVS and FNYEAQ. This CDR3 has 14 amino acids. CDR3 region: CASSSSGTAYEQYF. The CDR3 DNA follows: TGTGCCAGCAGCTCTAGCGGGACAGCCTACGAGCAGTACTTC.

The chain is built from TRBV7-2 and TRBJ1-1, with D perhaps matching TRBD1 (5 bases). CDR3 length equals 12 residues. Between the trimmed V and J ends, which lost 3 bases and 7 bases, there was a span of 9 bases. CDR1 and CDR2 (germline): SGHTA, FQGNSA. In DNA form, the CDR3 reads TGTGCCAGCAGCTTTTCAGGGCTTGAAGCTTTCTTT. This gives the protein CASSFSGLEAFF.

The CDR3 DNA reads TGTGCCAGCAGTGACAGTAGCAATCAGCCCCAGCATTTT. Translated, it gives CASSDSSNQPQHF. The chain links TRBV3-1 to TRBJ1-5; tentative D call: TRBD1 (5 bases). CDR1 and CDR2 from the germline V gene are LGHDT and YNNKEL (reference sequence). This CDR3 is 13 amino acids long. V was trimmed by 6 bases and J by 0 bases, leaving 6 bases between them.

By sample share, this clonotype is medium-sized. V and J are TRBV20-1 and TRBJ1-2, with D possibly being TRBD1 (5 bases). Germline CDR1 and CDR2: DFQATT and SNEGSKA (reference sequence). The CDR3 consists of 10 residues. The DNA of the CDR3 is TGCAGCGCCCCGCAGGGAGGCTACACCTTC. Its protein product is CSAPQGGYTF.

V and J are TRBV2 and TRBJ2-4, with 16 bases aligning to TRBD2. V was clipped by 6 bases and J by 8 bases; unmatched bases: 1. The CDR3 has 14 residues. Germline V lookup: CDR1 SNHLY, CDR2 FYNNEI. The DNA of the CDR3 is TGTGCCAGCAGGGGACTAGCGGGAGGGGACATTCAGTACTTC. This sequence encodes CASRGLAGGDIQYF.

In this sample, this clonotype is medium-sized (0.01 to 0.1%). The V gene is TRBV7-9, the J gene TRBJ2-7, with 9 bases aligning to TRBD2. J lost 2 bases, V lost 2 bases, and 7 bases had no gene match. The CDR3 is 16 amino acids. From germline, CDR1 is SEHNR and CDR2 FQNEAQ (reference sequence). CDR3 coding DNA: TGTGCCAGCAGCTTAAGAGGGCGGGAGGGCCCCTACGAGCAGTACTTC. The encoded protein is CASSLRGREGPYEQYF.

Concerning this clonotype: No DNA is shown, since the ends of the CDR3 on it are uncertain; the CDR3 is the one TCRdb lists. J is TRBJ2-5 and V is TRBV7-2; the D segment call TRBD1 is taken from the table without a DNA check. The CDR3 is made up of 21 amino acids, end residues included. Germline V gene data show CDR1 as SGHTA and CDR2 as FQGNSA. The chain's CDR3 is CASTNQTSMYLCAAGLETQYF.

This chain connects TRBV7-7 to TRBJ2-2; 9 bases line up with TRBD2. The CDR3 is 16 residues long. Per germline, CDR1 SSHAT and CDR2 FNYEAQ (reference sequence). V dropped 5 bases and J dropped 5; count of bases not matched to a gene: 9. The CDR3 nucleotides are TGTGCCAGCAGCCAGATAGCGGGAGCAGGGACCGGGGAGCTGTTTTTT. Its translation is CASSQIAGAGTGELFF.

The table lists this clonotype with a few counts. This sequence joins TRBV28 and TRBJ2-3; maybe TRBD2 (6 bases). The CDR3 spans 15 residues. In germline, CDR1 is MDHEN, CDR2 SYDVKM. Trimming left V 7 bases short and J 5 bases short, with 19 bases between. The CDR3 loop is CASIPKGRRGDTQYF. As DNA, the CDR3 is TGTGCCAGCATCCCGAAAGGGCGGAGGGGAGATACGCAGTATTTT. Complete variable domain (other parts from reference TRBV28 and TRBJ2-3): DVKVTQSSRYLVKRTGEKVFLECVQDMDHENMFWYRQDPGLGLRLIYFSYDVKMKEKGDIPEGYSVSREKKERFSLILESASTNQTSMYLCASIPKGRRGDTQYFGPGTRLTVL.

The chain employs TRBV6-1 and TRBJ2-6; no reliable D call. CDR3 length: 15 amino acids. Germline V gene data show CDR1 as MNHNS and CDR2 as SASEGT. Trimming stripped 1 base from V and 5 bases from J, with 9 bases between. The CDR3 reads CASSEEGLRANVLTF. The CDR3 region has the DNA TGTGCCAGCAGTGAAGAAGGGTTAAGGGCCAACGTCCTGACTTTC.

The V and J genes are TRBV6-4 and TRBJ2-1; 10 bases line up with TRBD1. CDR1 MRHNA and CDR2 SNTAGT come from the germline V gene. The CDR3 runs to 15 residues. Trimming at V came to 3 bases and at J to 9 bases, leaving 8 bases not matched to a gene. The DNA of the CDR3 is TGTGCCAGCAGTGAGCCGGGACAGGGGCTTTTTGAGCAGTTCTTC. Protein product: CASSEPGQGLFEQFF.

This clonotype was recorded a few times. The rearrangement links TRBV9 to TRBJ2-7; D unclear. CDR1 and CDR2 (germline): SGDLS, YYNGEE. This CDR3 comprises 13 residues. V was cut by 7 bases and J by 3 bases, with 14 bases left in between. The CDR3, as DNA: TGTGCCAGCCGACGCTTCAGCCGCTACGAGCAGTACTTC. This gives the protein CASRRFSRYEQYF.

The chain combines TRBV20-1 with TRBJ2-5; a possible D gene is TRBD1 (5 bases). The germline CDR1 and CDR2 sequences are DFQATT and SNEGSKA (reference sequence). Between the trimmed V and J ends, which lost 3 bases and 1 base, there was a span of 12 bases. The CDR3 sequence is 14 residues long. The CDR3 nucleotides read TGCAGTGCTAGGATAGGGGAACCCCAAGAGACCCAGTACTTC. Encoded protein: CSARIGEPQETQYF.